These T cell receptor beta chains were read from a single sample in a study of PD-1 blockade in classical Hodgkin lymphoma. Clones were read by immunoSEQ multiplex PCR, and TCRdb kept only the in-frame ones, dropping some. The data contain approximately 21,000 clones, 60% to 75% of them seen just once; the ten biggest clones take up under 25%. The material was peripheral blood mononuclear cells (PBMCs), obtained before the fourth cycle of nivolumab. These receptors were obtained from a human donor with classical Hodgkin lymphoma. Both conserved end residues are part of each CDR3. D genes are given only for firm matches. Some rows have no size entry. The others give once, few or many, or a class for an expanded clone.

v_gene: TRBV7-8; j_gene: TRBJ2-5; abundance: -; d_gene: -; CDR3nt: TGTGCCAGCAGCTTCGGGCCTAGGGAGACCCAGTACTTC; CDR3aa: CASSFGPRETQYF
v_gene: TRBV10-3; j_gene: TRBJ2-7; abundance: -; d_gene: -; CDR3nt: TGTGCCATCAATCTTAGACTAGTACCGCCGGGCGAGCAGTACTTC; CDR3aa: CAINLRLVPPGEQYF
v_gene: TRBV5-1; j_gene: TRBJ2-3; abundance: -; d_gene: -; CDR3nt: TGCGCCAGCAGCTTGACCGGGAACAGGCCGACAGATACGCAGTATTTT; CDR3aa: CASSLTGNRPTDTQYF
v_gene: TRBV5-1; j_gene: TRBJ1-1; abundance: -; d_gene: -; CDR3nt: TGCGCCAGCAGCTTGTATGGCACTGAAGCTTTCTTT; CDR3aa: CASSLYGTEAFF
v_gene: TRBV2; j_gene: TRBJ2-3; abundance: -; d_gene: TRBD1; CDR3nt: TGTGCCAGCAGTGAATTACAGGGGCCCACAGATACGCAGTATTTT; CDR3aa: CASSELQGPTDTQYF
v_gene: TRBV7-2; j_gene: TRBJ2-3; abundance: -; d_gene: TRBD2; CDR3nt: TGTGCCAGCAGGAATAGCGGGGGGCCGTCAGATACGCAGTATTTT; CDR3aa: CASRNSGGPSDTQYF
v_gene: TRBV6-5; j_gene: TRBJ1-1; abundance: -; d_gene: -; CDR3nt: TGTGCCAGCAAGCAGGCGGGAACTGAAGCTTTCTTT; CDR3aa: CASKQAGTEAFF
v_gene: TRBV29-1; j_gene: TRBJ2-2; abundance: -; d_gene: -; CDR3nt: TGCAGCGTTCAGAACACCGGGGAGCTGTTTTTT; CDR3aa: CSVQNTGELFF
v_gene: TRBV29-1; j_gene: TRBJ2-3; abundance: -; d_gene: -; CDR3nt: TGCAGCGTTGCTCCGGGGGACACGGCAGATACGCAGTATTTT; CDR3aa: CSVAPGDTADTQYF
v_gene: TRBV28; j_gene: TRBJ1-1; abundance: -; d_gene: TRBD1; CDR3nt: TGTGCCAGCAGCCTAACAGGGGGCTGGATGAACACTGAAGCTTTCTTT; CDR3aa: CASSLTGGWMNTEAFF
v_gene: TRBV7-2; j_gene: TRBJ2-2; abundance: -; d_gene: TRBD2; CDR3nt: TGTGCCAGCAGCCCAGTTGCGGGGGCGAACACCGGGGAGCTGTTTTTT; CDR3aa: CASSPVAGANTGELFF
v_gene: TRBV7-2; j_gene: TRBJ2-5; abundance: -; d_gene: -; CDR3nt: TGTGCCAGCAGCTTAGATGAGGAGACCCAGTACTTC; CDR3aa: CASSLDEETQYF
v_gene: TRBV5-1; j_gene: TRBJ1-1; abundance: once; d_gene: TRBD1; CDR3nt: TGCGCCAGCAGCCCGGGGACAGGGGCGGACACTGAAGCTTTCTTT; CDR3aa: CASSPGTGADTEAFF
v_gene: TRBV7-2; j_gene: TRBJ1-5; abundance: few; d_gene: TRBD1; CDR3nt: TGTGCCAGCAGCTTAGTTGGGACAGGGGTTGATCAGCCCCAGCATTTT; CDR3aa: CASSLVGTGVDQPQHF
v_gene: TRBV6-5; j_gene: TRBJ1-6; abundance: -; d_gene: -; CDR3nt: TGTGCCAGCAGTTACAACCTTGGAGGGTCCTCACCCCTCCACTTT; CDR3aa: CASSYNLGGSSPLHF
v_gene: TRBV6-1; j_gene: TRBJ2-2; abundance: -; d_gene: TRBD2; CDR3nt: TGTGCCAGCAGGGCGGGACTAGCTCTCACCGGGGAGCTGTTTTTT; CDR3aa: CASRAGLALTGELFF
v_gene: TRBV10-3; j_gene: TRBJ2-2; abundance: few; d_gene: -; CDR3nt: TGTGCCATCAGCCCCGTTACGAACACCGGGGAGCTGTTTTTT; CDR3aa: CAISPVTNTGELFF
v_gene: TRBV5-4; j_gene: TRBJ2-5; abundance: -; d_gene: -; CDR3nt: TGTGCCAGCAGCTTCGCGGAAGAGACCCAGTACTTC; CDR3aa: CASSFAEETQYF
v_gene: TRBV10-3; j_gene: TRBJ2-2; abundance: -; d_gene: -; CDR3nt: TGTGCCATCGCTGGCGCGAACACCGGGGAGCTGTTTTTT; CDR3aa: CAIAGANTGELFF
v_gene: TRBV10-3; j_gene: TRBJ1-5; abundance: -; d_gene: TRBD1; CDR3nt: TGTGCCATCAGTGAGTCTGACAGGGGGAGCAATCAGCCCCAGCATTTT; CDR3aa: CAISESDRGSNQPQHF
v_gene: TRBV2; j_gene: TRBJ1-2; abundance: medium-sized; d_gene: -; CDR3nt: TGTGCCAGCAGTTCCGTAAGAGAGGGGATCTATGGCTACACCTTC; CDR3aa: CASSSVREGIYGYTF
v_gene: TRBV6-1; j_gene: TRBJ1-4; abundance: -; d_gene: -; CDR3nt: TGTGCCAGCAGCCGGCCCGCTGCAACTAATGAAAAACTGTTTTTT; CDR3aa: CASSRPAATNEKLFF
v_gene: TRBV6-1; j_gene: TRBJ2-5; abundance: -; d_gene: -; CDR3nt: TGTGCCAGCAGACCCGGGACCTTCCAAGAGACCCAGTACTTC; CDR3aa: CASRPGTFQETQYF
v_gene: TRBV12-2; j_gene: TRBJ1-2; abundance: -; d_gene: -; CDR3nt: TGTGCAAGTCGCTTAGTCTATGGCTACACCTTC; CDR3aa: CASRLVYGYTF
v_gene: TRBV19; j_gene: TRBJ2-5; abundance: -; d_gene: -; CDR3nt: TGTGCCAGTAGTCAGCAGACCACGATCAGGGAGACCCAGTACTTC; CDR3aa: CASSQQTTIRETQYF
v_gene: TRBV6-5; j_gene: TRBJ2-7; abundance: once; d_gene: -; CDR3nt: TGTGCCAGCAGTTACGCCGCGGGCGCTAGCGAGCAGTACTTC; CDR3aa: CASSYAAGASEQYF
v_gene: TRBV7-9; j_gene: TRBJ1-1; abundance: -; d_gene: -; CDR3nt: TGTGCCAGCAGCGCCCAGGACGGTAACACTGAAGCTTTCTTT; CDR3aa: CASSAQDGNTEAFF
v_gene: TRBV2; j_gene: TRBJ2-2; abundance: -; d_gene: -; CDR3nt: TGTGCCAGCAAAGGACAGCTGAACACCGGGGAGCTGTTTTTT; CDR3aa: CASKGQLNTGELFF
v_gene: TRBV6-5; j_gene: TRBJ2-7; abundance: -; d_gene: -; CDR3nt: TGTGCCAGCAGCAGGACGTCCTACGAGCAGTACTTC; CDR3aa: CASSRTSYEQYF
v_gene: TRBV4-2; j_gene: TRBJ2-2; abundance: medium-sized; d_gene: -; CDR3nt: TGTGCCAGCAGCCAAGATAGAGCCAGCCGTGCCGGGGAGCTGTTTTTT; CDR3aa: CASSQDRASRAGELFF
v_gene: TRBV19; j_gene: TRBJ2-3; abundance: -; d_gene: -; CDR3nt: TGTGCCAGTAGTCCTCCTGCGGTGCGGTTGACAGATACGCAGTATTTT; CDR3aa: CASSPPAVRLTDTQYF
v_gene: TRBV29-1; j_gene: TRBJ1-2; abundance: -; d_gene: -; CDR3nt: TGCAGCACTCGCGCGGGGTATGGCTACACCTTC; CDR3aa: CSTRAGYGYTF
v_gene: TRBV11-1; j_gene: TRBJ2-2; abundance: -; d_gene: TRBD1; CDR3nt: TGTGCCAGCAGCCCCGGGACAGGGTCGGGCGGGGAGCTGTTTTTT; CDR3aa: CASSPGTGSGGELFF
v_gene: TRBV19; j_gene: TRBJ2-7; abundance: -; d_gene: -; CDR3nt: TGTGCCACCAAGCCCGGGAGTGCGCCCTACGAGCAGTACTTC; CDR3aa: CATKPGSAPYEQYF
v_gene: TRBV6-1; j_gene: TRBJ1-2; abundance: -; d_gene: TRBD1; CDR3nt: TGTGCCAGCAGTGCCCTTAGGACAGGGAACGACTACACCTTC; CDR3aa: CASSALRTGNDYTF
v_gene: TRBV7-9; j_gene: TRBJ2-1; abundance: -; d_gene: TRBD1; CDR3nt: TGTGCCAGCAGCCTGCGGACAGGGGGCAATGAGCAGTTCTTC; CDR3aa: CASSLRTGGNEQFF
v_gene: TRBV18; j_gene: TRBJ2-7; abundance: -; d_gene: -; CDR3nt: TGTGCCAGCTCACCCAGCCTCCGTAACATATACGAGCAGTACTTC; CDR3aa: CASSPSLRNIYEQYF
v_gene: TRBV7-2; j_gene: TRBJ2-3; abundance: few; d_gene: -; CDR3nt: TGTGCCAGCAGCCCCCAGGGTTCCACAGATACGCAGTATTTT; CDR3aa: CASSPQGSTDTQYF
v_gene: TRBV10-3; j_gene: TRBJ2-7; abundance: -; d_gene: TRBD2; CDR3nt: TGTGCCACTAGCGGGAGCCCCTACGAGCAGTACTTC; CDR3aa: CATSGSPYEQYF
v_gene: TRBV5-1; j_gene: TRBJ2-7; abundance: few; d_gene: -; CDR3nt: TGCGCCAGCAGCTTGGGAGCAGGAGCCTACGAGCAGTACTTC; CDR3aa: CASSLGAGAYEQYF
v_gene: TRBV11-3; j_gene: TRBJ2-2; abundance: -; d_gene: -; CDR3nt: TGTGCCAGCAGCTTTGTCGGGAACACCGGGGAGCTGTTTTTT; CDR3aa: CASSFVGNTGELFF
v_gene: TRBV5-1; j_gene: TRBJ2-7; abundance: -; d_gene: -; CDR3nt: TGCGCCAGCAGCTTGGCCACCGGGGGGCGGGAGCAGTACTTC; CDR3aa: CASSLATGGREQYF
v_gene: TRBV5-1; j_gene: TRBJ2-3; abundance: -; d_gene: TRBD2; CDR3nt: TGCGCCAGCAGCTCGACTAGCGGCACAGATACGCAGTATTTT; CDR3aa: CASSSTSGTDTQYF
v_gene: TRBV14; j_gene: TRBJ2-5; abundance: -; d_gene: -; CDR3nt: TGTGCCAGCAGCCAAGCCTTGGGTCCGCAGGAGACCCAGTACTTC; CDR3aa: CASSQALGPQETQYF
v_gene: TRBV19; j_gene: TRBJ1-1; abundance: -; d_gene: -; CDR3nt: TGTGCCAGTAGTATAGGATCCGGGAGGATCACTGAAGCTTTCTTT; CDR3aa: CASSIGSGRITEAFF
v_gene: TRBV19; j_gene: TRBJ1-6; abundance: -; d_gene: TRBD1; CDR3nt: TGTGCCAGTAGTATTCTTGGACAGGGTAATTCACCCCTCCACTTT; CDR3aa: CASSILGQGNSPLHF
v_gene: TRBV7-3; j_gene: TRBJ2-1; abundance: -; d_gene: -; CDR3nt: TGTGCCAGCAGCCAAGGGACTTTCTTAGGGGAGCAGTTCTTC; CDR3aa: CASSQGTFLGEQFF
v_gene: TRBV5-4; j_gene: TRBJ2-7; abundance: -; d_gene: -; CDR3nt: TGTGCCAGCAGCGCAGCCGCGGGATCTCCCTACGAGCAGTACTTC; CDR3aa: CASSAAAGSPYEQYF
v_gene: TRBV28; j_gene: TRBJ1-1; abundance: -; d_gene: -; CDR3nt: TGTGCCAGCAGTTCGAAGCCACGGGGGCGCGGGGCTTTCTTT; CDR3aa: CASSSKPRGRGAFF
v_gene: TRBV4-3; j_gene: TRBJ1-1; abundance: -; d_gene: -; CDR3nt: TGCGCCAGCAGCCAATCTCGATGGGCGAACACTGAAGCTTTCTTT; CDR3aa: CASSQSRWANTEAFF
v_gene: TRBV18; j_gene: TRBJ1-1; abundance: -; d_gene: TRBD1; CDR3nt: TGTGCCAGCTCGAGGGACAGCTTGAACACTGAAGCTTTCTTT; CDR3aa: CASSRDSLNTEAFF
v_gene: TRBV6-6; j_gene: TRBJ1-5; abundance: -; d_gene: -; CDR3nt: TGTGCCAGCAGTCCACGACGCGGCAATCAGCCCCAGCATTTT; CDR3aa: CASSPRRGNQPQHF
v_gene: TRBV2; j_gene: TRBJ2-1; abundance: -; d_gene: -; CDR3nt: TGTGCCAGCAGTCCGGGACTTCACAATGAGCAGTTCTTC; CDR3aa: CASSPGLHNEQFF
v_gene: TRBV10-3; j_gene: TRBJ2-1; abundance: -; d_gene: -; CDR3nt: TGTGCCATCAGTGAGAACCTCAATGAGCAGTTCTTC; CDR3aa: CAISENLNEQFF
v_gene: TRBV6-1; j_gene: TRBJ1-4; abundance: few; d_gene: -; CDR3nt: TGTGCCAGCAGTGAAAGTCGGTGGTCGTCCGAAAAACTGTTTTTT; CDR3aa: CASSESRWSSEKLFF
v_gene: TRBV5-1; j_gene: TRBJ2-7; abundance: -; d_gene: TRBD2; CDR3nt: TGCGCCAGCAGCCAGGGGACTAGCGGGAGCTCCTACGAGCAGTACTTC; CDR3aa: CASSQGTSGSSYEQYF
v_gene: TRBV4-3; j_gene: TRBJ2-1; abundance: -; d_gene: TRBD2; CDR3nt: TGCGCCAGCAGTCAGAGTTCGCGCGGGAGAGGATCCTACAATGAGCAGTTCTTC; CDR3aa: CASSQSSRGRGSYNEQFF
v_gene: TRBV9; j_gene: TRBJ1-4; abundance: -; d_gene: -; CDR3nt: TGTGCCAGCAGCACCCGAGGGGTGTCTAATGAAAAACTGTTTTTT; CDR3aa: CASSTRGVSNEKLFF
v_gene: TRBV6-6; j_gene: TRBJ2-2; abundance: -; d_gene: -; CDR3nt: TGTGCCAGCAGTCGCTTTATGGTTACCGGGGAGCTGTTTTTT; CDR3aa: CASSRFMVTGELFF
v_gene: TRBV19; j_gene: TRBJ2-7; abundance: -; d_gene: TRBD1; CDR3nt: TGTGCCAGTAGTATACGACAGGGTGGTTTGAACGAGCAGTACTTC; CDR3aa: CASSIRQGGLNEQYF